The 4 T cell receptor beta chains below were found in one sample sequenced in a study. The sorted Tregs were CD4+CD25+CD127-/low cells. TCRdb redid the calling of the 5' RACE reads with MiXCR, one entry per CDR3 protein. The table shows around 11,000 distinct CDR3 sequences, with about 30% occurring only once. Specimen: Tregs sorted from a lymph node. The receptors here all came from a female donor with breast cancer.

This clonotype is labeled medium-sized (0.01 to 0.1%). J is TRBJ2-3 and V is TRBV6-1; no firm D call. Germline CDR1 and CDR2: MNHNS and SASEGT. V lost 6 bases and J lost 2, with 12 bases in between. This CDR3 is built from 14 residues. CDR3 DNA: TGTGCCAGCAGCCCAGAAAGCGTCACAGATACGCAGTATTTT. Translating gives CASSPESVTDTQYF.

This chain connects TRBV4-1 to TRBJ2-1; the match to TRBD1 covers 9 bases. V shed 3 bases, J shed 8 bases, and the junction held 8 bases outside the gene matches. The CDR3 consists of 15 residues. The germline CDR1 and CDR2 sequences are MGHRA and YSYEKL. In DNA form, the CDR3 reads TGCGCCAGCAGCCAGGGGACAGGGTGTCGGGATGAGCAGTTCTTC. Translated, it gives CASSQGTGCRDEQFF.

CDR3 sequence: CASSAGPGLSYNEQFF. In DNA form, the CDR3 reads TGTGCCAGCAGCGCTGGGCCGGGACTCTCCTACAATGAGCAGTTCTTC. V and J are TRBV9 and TRBJ2-1, with a possible D match to TRBD2 (6 bases). V gave up 3 bases and J gave up 0 bases, with 13 bases separating them. The CDR3 runs 16 residues. Germline CDR1 SGDLS, CDR2 YYNGEE.

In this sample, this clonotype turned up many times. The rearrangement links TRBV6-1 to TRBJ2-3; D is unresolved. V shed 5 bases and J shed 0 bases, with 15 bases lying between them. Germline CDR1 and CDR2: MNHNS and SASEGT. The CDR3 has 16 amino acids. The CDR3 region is CASSKDPETSTDTQYF. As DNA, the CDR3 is TGTGCCAGCAGTAAGGACCCAGAGACGAGCACAGATACGCAGTATTTT.